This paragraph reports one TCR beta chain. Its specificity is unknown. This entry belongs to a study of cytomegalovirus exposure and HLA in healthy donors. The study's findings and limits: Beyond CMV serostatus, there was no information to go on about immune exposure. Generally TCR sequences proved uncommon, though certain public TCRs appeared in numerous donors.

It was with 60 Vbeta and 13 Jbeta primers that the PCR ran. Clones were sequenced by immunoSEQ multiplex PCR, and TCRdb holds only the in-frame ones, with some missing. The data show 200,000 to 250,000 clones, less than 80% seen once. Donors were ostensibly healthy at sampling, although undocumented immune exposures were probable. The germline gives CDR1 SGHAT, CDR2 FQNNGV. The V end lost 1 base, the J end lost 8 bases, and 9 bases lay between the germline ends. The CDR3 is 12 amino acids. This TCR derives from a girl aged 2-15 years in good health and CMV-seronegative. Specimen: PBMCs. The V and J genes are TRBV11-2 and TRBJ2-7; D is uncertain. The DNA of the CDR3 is TGTGCCAGCAGCTTAGGTCAATCCAAGCAGTACTTC. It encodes CASSLGQSKQYF.